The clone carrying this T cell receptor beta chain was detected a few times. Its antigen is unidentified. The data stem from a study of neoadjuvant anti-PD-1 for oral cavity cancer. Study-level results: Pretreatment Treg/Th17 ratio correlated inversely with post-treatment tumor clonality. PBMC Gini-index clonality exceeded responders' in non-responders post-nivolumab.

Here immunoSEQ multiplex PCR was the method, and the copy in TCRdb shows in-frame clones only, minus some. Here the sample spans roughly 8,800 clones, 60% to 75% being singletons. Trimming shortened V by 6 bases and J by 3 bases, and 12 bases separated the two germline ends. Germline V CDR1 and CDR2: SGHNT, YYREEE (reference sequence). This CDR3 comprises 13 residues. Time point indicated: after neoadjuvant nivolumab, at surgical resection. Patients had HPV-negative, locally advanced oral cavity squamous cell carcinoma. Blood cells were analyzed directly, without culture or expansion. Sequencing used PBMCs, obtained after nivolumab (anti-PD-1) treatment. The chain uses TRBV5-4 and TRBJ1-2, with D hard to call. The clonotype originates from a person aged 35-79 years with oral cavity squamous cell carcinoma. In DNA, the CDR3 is TGTGCCAGCACCGGGCCCAGGCACTATGGCTACACCTTC. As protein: CASTGPRHYGYTF.